The source of this T cell receptor beta chain is a study of beta chain features in type 1 diabetes. Trimming cost V 5 bases and J 3 bases, with 14 bases left between them. Per germline, CDR1 SGHTA and CDR2 FQGNSA. The CDR3 sequence is 14 residues long. All of the isolated RNA was reverse transcribed, so expressed TCRB transcripts were sequenced. Clones were sequenced by immunoSEQ multiplex PCR, and TCRdb holds only the in-frame ones, with some missing. The table lists about 370,000 clones, 8.5% to 10% of them singletons, with about 0.64% in the top ten. Cells sorted by CD45RO/CCR7/CD25/CD127/CD95/CD27 comprised CD4+ naive, central memory, regulatory and stem cell-like memory cells. Of note for this clone: What it binds is unknown.

Findings of the study overall: There was a possibility that cDNA sequencing over-represented cells with high TCR expression. Within each of all four CD4+ subsets, Type 1 diabetes patients had TCRB CDR3s that were moderately but significantly shorter.

The V gene is TRBV7-2, the J gene TRBJ2-7; perhaps TRBD1 as D (6 bases). The sample comprised central memory CD4+ T cells from blood. The sequence derives from a man aged 30-40 years with type 1 diabetes. The CDR3 spells CASSPRGRRYEQYF. The CDR3, as DNA: TGTGCCAGCAGCCCCAGGGGCAGACGCTACGAGCAGTACTTC.